The 17 T cell receptor beta chains below come from one sample, sequenced in a study of tumor and adjacent non-tumor tissue in lung cancer. No cell sorting was done before RNA was extracted from the tissue. A modified ARM-PCR protocol with three rounds of nested PCR amplified TCRbeta. TCRdb passed the multiplex PCR reads through MiXCR, listing each CDR3 protein once. Among over 100,000 distinct CDR3 sequences listed, 75% were seen once. Sequenced: lung tumor tissue. The origin of the receptors is a woman between 55 and 75 years old with non-small cell lung cancer.

The chain carries TRBV7-8 and TRBJ2-5; 7 bases fit TRBD2. Germline CDR1 reads SGHVS; CDR2 reads FQNEAQ. Trimming at V came to 5 bases and at J to 2 bases, leaving 17 bases not matched to a gene. The CDR3 is 18 amino acids. For the CDR3, the DNA is TGTGCCAGCAGCCTGACGGCTAGCGGCCCACTACCGCAAGAGACCCAGTACTTC. Translating gives CASSLTASGPLPQETQYF. Filled out from reference TRBV7-8 and TRBJ2-5, the complete variable domain reads GAGVSQSPRYKVAKRGQDVALRCDPISGHVSLFWYQQALGQGPEFLTYFQNEAQLDKSGLPSDRFFAERPEGSVSTLKIQRTQQEDSAVYLCASSLTASGPLPQETQYFGPGTRLLVL.

As to this clonotype: Given a much more abundant clone one base away, this may be a read error. The chain combines TRBV6-2 or TRBV6-3 with TRBJ1-5, with TRBD1 identical over 9 bases. The CDR3 sequence is 14 residues long. V trimming: 6 bases; J trimming: 7 bases; junction bases outside the gene matches: 7. The germline gives CDR1 MNHEY, CDR2 SVGEGT. The CDR3 nucleotides read TGTGCCAGCAGGAGGCAGGACAGGGGCCAGCCCCAGCATTTT. Its protein product is CASRRQDRGQPQHF.

For this clonotype: The junction departs from the called germline gene at one end, perhaps through a read error. The chain recombines TRBV7-9 with TRBJ2-3; maybe TRBD2 (6 bases). This CDR3 is built from 15 residues. Germline CDR1 is SEHNR and CDR2 is FQNEAQ (reference sequence). CDR3 loop: CASSSFSGNTDTQYF. The CDR3 DNA follows: TGTGCCAGTAGCTCTTTTAGCGGCAACACAGATACGCAGTATTTT.

This clonotype was seen repeatedly, ten times or more. CDR3 amino acids: CASISGVSYEQYF. CDR3 nucleotide sequence: TGTGCCAGCATCTCTGGGGTCAGCTACGAGCAGTACTTC. V and J are TRBV6-5 and TRBJ2-7; D gene uncertain. Trimming pared 7 bases from V and 3 bases from J, leaving 13 bases between. This CDR3 spans 13 amino acids. The germline V gene encodes CDR1 MNHEY and CDR2 SVGAGI.

This clonotype was counted ten times or more. This chain links TRBV6-6 with TRBJ1-2; D unclear. V was trimmed by 0 bases and J by 3 bases, leaving 8 bases between them. CDR1 is MNHNY, CDR2 SVGAGI, per germline (reference sequence). This CDR3 comprises 14 residues. The CDR3 DNA reads as TGTGCCAGCAGTTACTCTGGGCAAGACTATGGCTACACCTTC. Translating gives CASSYSGQDYGYTF.

Concerning this clonotype itself: The CDR3 does not close with the conserved phenylalanine or tryptophan, likely indicating a read error. The CDR3 is CNANGQTGELFY. The CDR3 nucleotides are TGCAATGCTAATGGACAGACGGGGGAGCTGTTTTAT. The J gene is TRBJ2-2, the V gene TRBV20-1, with D possibly matching TRBD1 (6 bases). Germline assignment: CDR1 DFQATT and CDR2 SNEGSKA (reference sequence). The CDR3 loop spans 12 amino acids.

This chain links TRBV28 with TRBJ1-5; no firm D call. V shed 6 bases and J shed 8 bases, with 14 bases lying between them. Per germline, CDR1 MDHEN and CDR2 SYDVKM. There are 13 residues in the CDR3. This CDR3 reads CASRGRHKEPQHF. DNA for the CDR3: TGTGCCAGCAGGGGCCGTCACAAGGAGCCCCAGCATTTT.

About this clonotype itself: This is likely a read error, given that the CDR3 carries no conserved phenylalanine or tryptophan at its end. The V and J genes are TRBV12-3 or TRBV12-4 and TRBJ2-5; D ambiguous. The CDR3 consists of 15 residues. CDR3 residues: CANSPDGWSGETQYL. The CDR3 coding sequence is TGTGCCAACAGTCCCGACGGCTGGAGTGGGGAGACCCAGTACTTA.

A note on this clonotype: This could be a read error, since a much larger clone is one nucleotide away. This chain uses TRBV12-3 or TRBV12-4 with TRBJ1-5, with D possibly matching TRBD1 (6 bases). The CDR3 has 16 residues. V gave up 10 bases and J gave up 3 bases, with 22 bases separating them. This chain's CDR3 is CATSPTTGTNNQPQHF. The CDR3 DNA reads as TGTGCCACCAGCCCCACGACCGGGACAAACAATCAGCCCCAGCATTTT.

This rearrangement joins TRBV10-3 to TRBJ2-1; 7 positions agree with TRBD2. The germline V gene has CDR1 ENHRY and CDR2 SYGVKD. V gave up 5 bases and J gave up 9 bases; unmatched junction bases: 13. CDR3 length equals 15 residues. CDR3 in DNA: TGTGCCATCAGTAAAACTAGCGACTTGCGGACTGAGCAGTTCTTC. It yields the protein CAISKTSDLRTEQFF.

Points on this clonotype: One end of the junction is discordant with germline, which a read error may explain. The J gene is TRBJ2-5, the V gene TRBV28; 7 nucleotides agree with TRBD1. Per the germline V gene, CDR1 is MDHEN and CDR2 is SYDVKM. This CDR3 has 16 amino acids. CDR3 in DNA: TGTGCCGGCAGTTTATCTTCCGGGACAGCCCAAGAGATCCAGTACTTC. Translating it yields CAGSLSSGTAQEIQYF.

This clonotype has only a few counts. A much larger clone differs by one base, so this may be a read error. This chain uses TRBV6-5 with TRBJ1-1, with D unresolved. CDR1 and CDR2 from the germline V gene are MNHEY and SVGAGI. This CDR3 is built from 13 residues. CDR3 protein: CASSYPDAAETFF. CDR3 coding DNA: TGTGCCAGCAGTTACCCCGACGCCGCTGAAACTTTCTTT.

As concerns this clonotype: One end of the junction does not line up with germline, which may come from a read error. V and J are TRBV7-9 and TRBJ2-1, with 10 positions matching TRBD2. The CDR3 has 14 residues. Germline loops: CDR1 SEHNR, CDR2 FQNEAQ (reference sequence). CDR3 sequence reads: CAGRAAGGPNVQFF. CDR3 DNA sequence: TGTGCCGGAAGGGCAGCGGGGGGGCCAAATGTGCAGTTCTTC. Looking up the rest from reference TRBV7-9 and TRBJ2-1 gives the full variable domain: DTGVSQNPRHKITKRGQNVTFRCDPISEHNRLYWYRQTLGQGPEFLTYFQNEAQLEKSRLLSDRFSAERPKGSFSTLEIQRTEQGDSAMYLCAGRAAGGPNVQFFGPGTRLTVL.

This clonotype was detected only once. The conserved final phenylalanine or tryptophan is absent from the CDR3, which likely points to a read error. The chain is built from TRBV11-2 and TRBJ2-3; D gene unclear. This CDR3 comprises 15 residues. The V gene's germline CDR1 is SGHAT and CDR2 FQNNGV. Trimming stripped 5 bases from V and 2 bases from J, with 14 bases between. CDR3 sequence: CASSATWTATDTQYL. CDR3 DNA: TGTGCCAGCAGCGCCACATGGACGGCCACAGATACGCAGTATCTT.

Regarding this clonotype: Since a much larger clone is just one base distant, this may be a read error. This chain links TRBV20-1 with TRBJ2-1; D may be TRBD1 (6 bases). The germline V gene has CDR1 DFQATT and CDR2 SNEGSKA (reference sequence). This CDR3 spans 12 amino acids. This CDR3 reads CSARPDRNVQFF. As DNA, the CDR3 is TGCAGTGCTAGGCCCGACAGGAATGTGCAGTTCTTC.

J is TRBJ1-6 and V is TRBV6-5; D is perhaps TRBD1 (6 bases). Germline-derived CDR1 and CDR2 are MNHEY and SVGAGI. This CDR3 has 15 residues. Trimming removed 8 bases from V and 8 bases from J, with 19 bases in between. CDR3 bases: TGTGCCAGCGGCCTTACAGGGATTCCCGATTCACCCCTCCACTTT. This encodes CASGLTGIPDSPLHF.

Concerning this clonotype itself: Relative to the germline gene, one junction end is altered; a read error may explain this. The V call is TRBV4-2, the J call TRBJ1-1, with 8 bases that match TRBD1. The CDR3 contains 16 residues. The germline V gene has CDR1 LGHNA and CDR2 YNFKEQ. As DNA, the CDR3 is TGTGCCAGCAGCCAAGAAGGCGGGACAGGACCCACTGAAGCTCTCTTT. Translating gives CASSQEGGTGPTEALF.